This TCR beta chain was captured in a study of T cells after yellow fever vaccination. Across the whole study: Low-cell-number fractions were prepared with SMART-Seq v4 Ultra Low Input. Findings and limits, study-wide: Memory subsets that were sorted on day 0 lacked detectable signal for almost all vaccine-responding clonotypes. The booster response re-showed most primary clones: around 97% CD4, over 80% CD8.

This clonotype was counted at least ten times. Germline V gives CDR1 MNHEY, CDR2 SVGAGI. The length of the CDR3 is 14 residues. The V and J ends lost 6 bases and 7 bases, in that order; junction bases with no gene match: 10. MiXCR was run by TCRdb on the 5' RACE reads, yielding one entry per CDR3 protein. The repertoire consists of 25,000 to 30,000 distinct CDR3 sequences, with just under 6.5% occurring once and the leading ten covering 25%. The sequence was collected from a man aged 25-45 years who received the YFV17D yellow fever vaccine. The gene calls are TRBV6-5 and TRBJ1-1; TRBD1 agrees at 8 bases. The sample consisted of PBMCs, either bulk or a sorted T-cell subset (CD4+, CD8+, memory, or dextramer-sorted; not recorded which), taken on the day of the yellow fever booster vaccination. CDR3 amino acids: CASSPAGGLGEAFF. The CDR3 nucleotides are TGTGCCAGCAGCCCCGCAGGGGGCCTGGGTGAAGCTTTCTTT.